The sample holds a few counts of the clone carrying this TCR beta chain. This sample was included in a study of blood T cells in healthy people across ages. Germline V gene data show CDR1 as SNHLY and CDR2 as FYNNEI. This CDR3 is built from 13 residues. V shed 7 bases and J shed 0 bases, with 8 bases lying between them. Sample-barcoded 5' priming and a J-beta primer mix drove a second PCR of roughly 7 to 11 cycles. MiXCR was run by TCRdb on the 5' RACE reads, yielding one entry per CDR3 protein. This sample has under 750,000 distinct CDR3 sequences, with around half found just once. The V gene is TRBV2, the J gene TRBJ2-3; D possibly corresponds to TRBD1 (5 bases). This sequence originates from an elderly man in good health. The specimen was blood. The CDR3 region has the DNA TGTGCCAGCAATCCAGGGAGCACAGATACGCAGTATTTT. As protein: CASNPGSTDTQYF.